These T cell receptor beta chains were read from a single sample in a study of OX40 agonist ivuxolimab in advanced cancers. Libraries were prepared by immunoSEQ multiplex PCR; TCRdb keeps only in-frame clonotypes and omits some of them. The sample includes 83,000 or so clones, 80% to 90% of them seen just once. Source: CD4+ or CD8+ T cells sorted from blood, taken in a trial of the OX40 agonist ivuxolimab. The receptors were sampled from an adult with an advanced solid tumor such as melanoma, head and neck, liver or kidney cancer. The CDR3 runs from the conserved cysteine through the conserved F or W. The D gene is left open where the match is weak. Size is stated for part of the rows, as once, few or many counts, or as a class when the clone is expanded.

V gene	D gene	J gene	clone size	CDR3 DNA	CDR3 protein
TRBV7-9	-	TRBJ1-5	-	TGTGCCAGCAGCTTCGGAGGCAATCAGCCCCAGCATTTT	CASSFGGNQPQHF
TRBV19	TRBD1	TRBJ1-1	-	TGTGCCAGTAGTCCACAGGGGGATGCCACTGAAGCTTTCTTT	CASSPQGDATEAFF
TRBV28	TRBD1	TRBJ1-4	-	TGTGCCAGCAGACAGGGGGAGGAAAAACTGTTTTTT	CASRQGEEKLFF
TRBV28	-	TRBJ2-7	-	TGTGCCAGCAACATCGTGGGGGGCACCTCCTACGAGCAGTACTTC	CASNIVGGTSYEQYF
TRBV6-5	-	TRBJ1-5	-	TGTGCCAGCAGCCAACATCAGCCCCAGCATTTT	CASSQHQPQHF
TRBV2	TRBD2	TRBJ2-3	-	TGTGCCAGCGAACTAGCGGATACGCAGTATTTT	CASELADTQYF
TRBV6-5	TRBD1	TRBJ2-7	-	TGTGCCAGCAGCGGACAGGGGTCGGGCGAGCAGTACTTC	CASSGQGSGEQYF
TRBV25-1	-	TRBJ2-7	-	TGTGCCAGCAGCCAACCCAGGGGGGGTAGCGAATACTACGAGCAGTACTTC	CASSQPRGGSEYYEQYF
TRBV7-9	-	TRBJ2-1	-	TGTGCCAGCAGCTTAGGAGTTGGGGACAATGAGCAGTTCTTC	CASSLGVGDNEQFF
TRBV4-1	-	TRBJ2-1	-	TGCGCCAGCAGCCCGGGGGACAGCTACAATGAGCAGTTCTTC	CASSPGDSYNEQFF
TRBV27	-	TRBJ2-4	-	TGTGCCAGCAGTTTATGGGTAGGGGGACACAAAAACATTCAGTACTTC	CASSLWVGGHKNIQYF
TRBV6-5	-	TRBJ2-3	-	TGTGCCAGCAGTCGTTCGGGGGGCACGAATACGCAGTATTTT	CASSRSGGTNTQYF
TRBV16	-	TRBJ1-2	-	TGTGCCAGCAGCCAACAAGTAGTACAGTTTAACTATGGCTACACCTTC	CASSQQVVQFNYGYTF
TRBV28	-	TRBJ2-2	-	TGTGCCAGCGCCTCGGTATTCAGCGGGGAGCTGTTTTTT	CASASVFSGELFF
TRBV5-8	-	TRBJ2-7	few	TGTGCCTCGACATACGACAGGTTGTTTTCCTACGAGCAGTACTTC	CASTYDRLFSYEQYF
TRBV7-2	-	TRBJ1-1	-	TGTGCCAGCAGCTTAGTGGTGAACACTGAAGCTTTCTTT	CASSLVVNTEAFF
TRBV4-3	-	TRBJ2-3	-	TGCGCCAGCAGCCAAGGGTCCGGCTATAGCACAGATACGCAGTATTTT	CASSQGSGYSTDTQYF
TRBV6-5	-	TRBJ2-7	-	TGTGCCAGCAGTTACTCAAGGACAGCGACCGAGCAGTACTTC	CASSYSRTATEQYF
TRBV28	TRBD1	TRBJ2-5	-	TGTGCCAGCAATATACAGGGGCTCCAAGAGACCCAGTACTTC	CASNIQGLQETQYF
TRBV19	-	TRBJ2-1	-	TGTGCCAGCACAACCGGCGGGATTGGTAATTTAGTCGGTGAGCAGTTCTTC	CASTTGGIGNLVGEQFF
TRBV10-3	-	TRBJ2-7	-	TGTGCCATCAGACTCAGCCTTCCCGGGACACTAGACTACGAGCAGTACTTC	CAIRLSLPGTLDYEQYF
TRBV11-2	-	TRBJ2-2	-	TGTGCCAGCAGCTTATATCAGGGAACCGGGGAGCTGTTTTTT	CASSLYQGTGELFF
TRBV9	-	TRBJ2-3	-	TGTGCCAGCAGCGGAGATAATCGGGATACGCAGTATTTT	CASSGDNRDTQYF
TRBV9	-	TRBJ1-2	few	TGTGCCAGCAGCTCCTCAGGTTATGGCTACACCTTC	CASSSSGYGYTF
TRBV29-1	-	TRBJ2-3	-	TGCAGCGTTGAAGGGGCAATAGATACGCAGTATTTT	CSVEGAIDTQYF
TRBV7-9	TRBD1	TRBJ1-2	-	TGTGCCAGCAGCCGGACAGGGGGCAGCTATGGCTACACCTTC	CASSRTGGSYGYTF
TRBV9	TRBD1	TRBJ1-2	once	TGTGCCAGCAGCGTATCGCCAGGGGGGATGTATGGCTACACCTTC	CASSVSPGGMYGYTF
TRBV10-2	-	TRBJ2-7	-	TGCGCCAGCAGTCTGCCCCCTCCAGGGCCGGTAAAGTGGTACTTC	CASSLPPPGPVKWYF
TRBV19	TRBD2	TRBJ2-5	-	TGTGCCAGTAGTGTCCTAGCGGGGGGGCCAGTTGAGACCCAGTACTTC	CASSVLAGGPVETQYF
TRBV15	-	TRBJ2-7	-	TGTGCCACCAGCAGCCCCCGAGGCGGGGGCGGATACGAGCAGTACTTC	CATSSPRGGGGYEQYF
TRBV14	TRBD1	TRBJ1-1	-	TGTGCCAGCAGCCAAACAGGGGGCGTCGAGGCTGAAGCTTTCTTT	CASSQTGGVEAEAFF
TRBV28	-	TRBJ1-1	once	TGTGCCAGCAGTTGGGACGACCGCACTGAAGCTTTCTTT	CASSWDDRTEAFF
TRBV7-2	TRBD1	TRBJ1-5	-	TGTGCCAGCAGCTCAGGACAGGGGGGGGATCAGCCCCAGCATTTT	CASSSGQGGDQPQHF
TRBV25-1	TRBD2	TRBJ2-1	-	TGTGCCAGCAGTTCCCCCGGGGGGCGGGAGGGTGAGCAGTTCTTC	CASSSPGGREGEQFF
TRBV6-4	-	TRBJ2-6	-	TGTGCCAGCAGTGACTCCAGGGCATCTGGGGCCAACGTCCTGACTTTC	CASSDSRASGANVLTF
TRBV11-2	-	TRBJ2-7	-	TGTGCCAGCAGCTTAGACCTGAGCTCCTACGAGCAGTACTTC	CASSLDLSSYEQYF
TRBV5-1	-	TRBJ1-2	-	TGCGCCAGCAGCTTGGGGGACACCGGGGCCTACACCTTC	CASSLGDTGAYTF
TRBV5-1	-	TRBJ1-2	-	TGCGCCAGCAGCTCATCGACAGTGCCCTATGGCTACACCTTC	CASSSSTVPYGYTF
TRBV2	TRBD2	TRBJ2-7	-	TGTGCCAGCAGTGAAACTAGCGCCTCCTACGAGCAGTACTTC	CASSETSASYEQYF
TRBV19	TRBD1	TRBJ2-1	few	TGTGCCAGTAGCACCGGGACAGGGTACTACAATGAGCAGTTCTTC	CASSTGTGYYNEQFF